Following are 22 T cell receptor beta chains from one sample sequenced in a study of T cells in Graves' hyperthyroidism and ophthalmopathy. Researchers amplified the TCR beta CDR3 regions from RNA transcripts. The HTBI primer set was used in a first-round RT-PCR of the TCR CDR3. MiXCR was run by TCRdb on the multiplex PCR reads, yielding one entry per CDR3 protein. The data hold some 440,000 distinct CDR3 sequences, with 15% to 18% observed a single time. Sequencing was carried out using blood. These receptors were taken from a woman younger than 30 with Graves' hyperthyroidism.

Ten or more counts support this clonotype. The genes are TRBV2 and TRBJ2-7; D is possibly TRBD1 (5 bases). The CDR3 spans 12 residues. CDR1 is SNHLY and CDR2 is FYNNEI in the germline V gene. Deletions cut 6 bases from V and 2 bases from J, with 8 bases between. This chain's CDR3 is CASRQDTYEQYF. In DNA form, the CDR3 reads TGTGCCAGCAGACAGGATACCTACGAGCAGTACTTC.

About this clonotype itself: Possible read error: a much larger clone is one base away. This chain links TRBV20-1 with TRBJ2-1, with unresolved D. Germline-derived CDR1 and CDR2 are DFQATT and SNEGSKA (reference sequence). CDR3 length equals 12 residues. Here the CDR3 DNA reads TGCAGTGCTAGCGGGCTGGGCAATGAGCGGTTCTTC. Amino acids: CSASGLGNERFF.

This clonotype was seen repeatedly, ten times or more. V gene TRBV6-2 or TRBV6-3 combines with J gene TRBJ2-3, with 7 bases identical to TRBD1. This CDR3 is 16 amino acids long. The V gene's germline CDR1 is MNHEY and CDR2 SVGEGT. Germline trimming cut 5 bases from V and 3 bases from J; bases unmatched to any gene: 11. In DNA, the CDR3 is TGTGCCAGCAGTCAACGGGACAGAAAGGATACAGATACGCAGTATTTT. Translating it yields CASSQRDRKDTDTQYF.

This clonotype showed up many times. CDR3 DNA: TGTGCCAGCAGCCAAGGGGTGGCGCCGGCCGGACAGCCCCAGCATTTT. It encodes CASSQGVAPAGQPQHF. The V and J genes are TRBV3-1 and TRBJ1-5; D is undetermined. CDR1 is LGHDT and CDR2 is YNNKEL in the germline V gene (reference sequence). This CDR3 is 16 amino acids long. V dropped 1 base and J dropped 7 bases, with 17 bases sitting between them.

This clonotype was recorded many times. The chain uses TRBV28 and TRBJ2-1; 7 bases match TRBD1. The CDR3 is made up of 14 amino acids. In germline, CDR1 is MDHEN, CDR2 SYDVKM. J lost 8 bases, V lost 5 bases, and 9 bases had no gene match. Written as DNA, the CDR3 is TGTGCCAGCAGTCCGCAACCGACAGGGTATGAGCAGTTCTTC. It encodes CASSPQPTGYEQFF.

This clonotype was seen at least ten times. The J gene is TRBJ2-5, the V gene TRBV7-2, with D uncertain. In germline, CDR1 is SGHTA, CDR2 FQGNSA. The CDR3 sequence is 14 residues long. Trimming took off 4 bases at V and 5 bases at J, with 14 bases between the two ends. The CDR3 spells CASSSPGLAETQYF. The CDR3 DNA reads as TGTGCCAGCAGCTCCCCGGGCCTGGCGGAGACCCAGTACTTC. The full variable domain, in which reference TRBV7-2 and TRBJ2-5 provide the parts outside the CDR3, is GAGVSQSPSNKVTEKGKDVELRCDPISGHTALYWYRQSLGQGLEFLIYFQGNSAPDKSGLPSDRFSAERTGGSVSTLTIQRTQQEDSAVYLCASSSPGLAETQYFGPGTRLLVL.

This clonotype came up many times. This sequence joins TRBV6-1 and TRBJ2-7; perhaps TRBD2 as D (6 bases). The germline gives CDR1 MNHNS, CDR2 SASEGT. This CDR3 comprises 14 residues. V was trimmed by 1 base and J by 3 bases, leaving 10 bases between them. The chain's CDR3 is CASSEVGGFYEQYF. The CDR3, as DNA: TGTGCCAGCAGTGAAGTGGGGGGATTCTACGAGCAGTACTTC.

In this sample, this clonotype turned up many times. The V call is TRBV12-3 or TRBV12-4, the J call TRBJ2-7, with D possibly being TRBD1 (6 bases). The CDR3 totals 15 residues. The germline V and J ends were trimmed by 2 bases and 3 bases, with 14 bases remaining between them. The CDR3 region has the DNA TGTGCCAGCAGTTTAAGGACAGCCTTACGCTACGAGCAGTACTTC. Translating it yields CASSLRTALRYEQYF.

A few counts support this clonotype. The chain links TRBV20-1 to TRBJ2-2; the match to TRBD1 covers 10 bases. V lost 3 bases and J lost 6; bases outside the gene matches: 7. The CDR3 extends over 15 amino acids. Germline values: CDR1 DFQATT, CDR2 SNEGSKA (reference sequence). CDR3 nucleotide sequence: TGCAGTGCTAGGGCGAGGGGACAGGGGTCCGGGGAGCTGTTTTTT. Encoded protein: CSARARGQGSGELFF.

This clonotype showed up many times. The V and J genes are TRBV20-1 and TRBJ2-3; 8 nucleotides align to TRBD2. Germline assignment: CDR1 DFQATT and CDR2 SNEGSKA (reference sequence). This CDR3 region has 14 residues. J lost 3 bases, V lost 4 bases, and 6 bases had no gene match. The CDR3 bases are TGCAGTGCTATGGGTCTAGCGGGTACAGATACGCAGTATTTT. This translates into CSAMGLAGTDTQYF.

This clonotype was observed a single time. A read error is possible here, since a much larger clone lies one base away. The CDR3 carries no conserved terminal phenylalanine or tryptophan, so it likely arises from a read error. The rearrangement uses TRBV11-2 and TRBJ2-1; TRBD2 matches at 7 bases. Germline CDR1 and CDR2: SGHAT and FQNNGV. CDR3 size: 18 residues. V was pared by 1 base and J by 8 bases, with 17 bases of the junction left unmatched. The CDR3 is CASSLVLAVVLRVDEQFL. The CDR3 DNA follows: TGTGCCAGCAGCTTAGTTCTAGCGGTCGTTCTGAGGGTAGATGAGCAGTTCCTC.

Ten or more counts support this clonotype. The V gene is TRBV6-5, the J gene TRBJ1-1; 8 bases line up with TRBD1. This CDR3 has 16 amino acids. CDR1 MNHEY and CDR2 SVGAGI come from the germline V gene. With 4 bases clipped from V and 0 bases from J, the junction kept 7 bases outside the gene matches. CDR3 coding DNA: TGTGCCAGCAGTTCGTACGGGACAGGCATGAACACTGAAGCTTTCTTT. It encodes CASSSYGTGMNTEAFF.

This clonotype appeared a few times. This rearrangement joins TRBV9 to TRBJ2-1; 8 bases are shared with TRBD2. The germline V gene has CDR1 SGDLS and CDR2 YYNGEE. V dropped 3 bases and J dropped 7; count of bases not matched to a gene: 12. The CDR3 is 16 residues long. CDR3 amino acids: CASSEPRGGLLNEQFF. DNA for the CDR3: TGTGCCAGCAGCGAACCCCGGGGGGGCCTTTTGAATGAGCAGTTCTTC.

This clonotype was found many times. The V call is TRBV6-1, the J call TRBJ2-3; 8 nucleotides align to TRBD1. Trimming removed 8 bases from V and 4 bases from J; junction bases left unmatched: 8. The CDR3 runs 14 residues. In germline, CDR1 is MNHNS, CDR2 SASEGT. CDR3 in DNA: TGTGCCAGCGGCCCCGGGACAGGATCAGATACGCAGTATTTT. Its translation is CASGPGTGSDTQYF.

A word on this clonotype: This may come from a read error, since a much larger clone is one base off. The rearrangement links TRBV11-2 to TRBJ2-5, with D hard to call. The CDR3 totals 14 residues. CDR1 is SGHAT, CDR2 FQNNGV, per germline. CDR3 amino acids: CASSLAANQEAQYF. Here the CDR3 DNA reads TGTGCCAGCAGCTTAGCTGCTAACCAAGAGGCCCAGTACTTC.

This clonotype was seen repeatedly, ten times or more. At one end, the junction sequence differs from germline, possibly due to a read error. This chain's CDR3 is CASSFLAGGAETRYF. CDR3 nucleotides: TGTGCCAGCAGCTTTCTCGCGGGGGGAGCGGAGACCCGGTACTTC. J is TRBJ2-5 and V is TRBV11-2; TRBD2 matches 8 bases. The V gene's germline CDR1 is SGHAT and CDR2 FQNNGV. This CDR3 is built from 15 residues.

This clonotype was detected a few times. V and J are TRBV19 and TRBJ2-4; TRBD1 is a possible D gene (6 bases). This CDR3 contains 15 residues. Germline V gene lookup returns CDR1 LNHDA and CDR2 SQIVND (reference sequence). V was trimmed by 1 base and J by 8 bases, leaving 15 bases between them. The CDR3 spells CASSIGSGGRDIQYF. In nucleotides, the CDR3 is TGTGCCAGTAGTATAGGTTCTGGGGGCAGGGACATTCAGTACTTC.

This clonotype was seen at least ten times. The chain joins TRBV3-1 to TRBJ1-5; D might be TRBD1 (5 bases). The CDR3 loop spans 14 amino acids. CDR1 is LGHDT and CDR2 is YNNKEL in the germline V gene (reference sequence). V was cut by 3 bases and J by 7 bases, with 13 bases left in between. Here the CDR3 DNA reads TGTGCCAGCAGCCAGGGGGGTGCTTACCAGCCCCAGCATTTT. It is translated as CASSQGGAYQPQHF.

This clonotype was recorded many times. V is TRBV7-9 and J is TRBJ2-5; possible D gene TRBD2, 5 bases. V lost 6 bases, J lost 4 bases, and 18 bases lay in between. Germline CDR1 and CDR2: SEHNR and FQNEAQ (reference sequence). CDR3 size: 15 residues. The CDR3 DNA is TGTGCCAGCAGACCTAGCCGGCTGGGGTTAGAGACCCAGTACTTC. Protein product: CASRPSRLGLETQYF.

This sequence joins TRBV4-3 and TRBJ2-1; possibly TRBD2 for D (6 bases). Trimming removed 0 bases from V and 6 bases from J, with 12 bases in between. The CDR3 loop spans 15 amino acids. Germline V CDR1 and CDR2: LGHNA, YSLEER. The CDR3 is CASSQDRQGGNEQFF. DNA of the CDR3: TGCGCCAGCAGCCAAGATAGGCAGGGAGGCAATGAGCAGTTCTTC.

This clonotype was seen a handful of times. The V gene is TRBV7-2, the J gene TRBJ2-1; 7 bases line up with TRBD2. The length of the CDR3 is 11 residues. Germline V lookup: CDR1 SGHTA, CDR2 FQGNSA. Trimming removed 5 bases from V and 14 bases from J; junction bases left unmatched: 6. The CDR3 loop reads CASSLGGGKFF. CDR3 DNA: TGTGCCAGCAGCCTCGGGGGAGGGAAGTTCTTC. The variable domain in full, with the rest retrieved from reference TRBV7-2 and TRBJ2-1, is GAGVSQSPSNKVTEKGKDVELRCDPISGHTALYWYRQSLGQGLEFLIYFQGNSAPDKSGLPSDRFSAERTGGSVSTLTIQRTQQEDSAVYLCASSLGGGKFFGPGTRLTVL.

This clonotype was seen only a few times. The J gene is TRBJ2-3, the V gene TRBV6-2 or TRBV6-3; TRBD2 aligns across 11 bases. The CDR3 has 17 residues. The V segment lost 8 bases and the J segment 3 bases; nucleotides outside the gene matches: 13. Germline assignment: CDR1 MNHEY and CDR2 SVGEGT. The CDR3 DNA sequence: TGTGCCAGCGGATCCGGGACTAGCGGAGCCCGGACAGATACGCAGTATTTT. Protein: CASGSGTSGARTDTQYF.